The source of this T cell receptor beta chain is a study of blood T cell repertoires in COVID-19. Study summary: Samples of COVID-19 (acute and convalescent) were obtained from the United States, Italy and Spain. Sample material is recorded as cDNA or gDNA derived from T cells, B-cell-depleted T cells, or PBMCs.

The length of the CDR3 is 15 residues. Germline CDR1 SGHVS, CDR2 FQNEAQ. With 4 bases clipped from V and 7 bases from J, the junction kept 9 bases outside the gene matches. Generated by immunoSEQ multiplex PCR, the TCRdb table keeps only in-frame clones and is missing some. The profile shows about 200,000 clones, more than 65% of them singletons. This rearrangement joins TRBV7-8 to TRBJ2-5; 10 bases match TRBD2. The receptor was derived from a woman older than 75 with acute or convalescent COVID-19. The source material was peripheral blood. CDR3 DNA: TGTGCCAGCAGCTCTAGCGGGGGCGCAGTACGGACCCAGTACTTC. It yields the protein CASSSSGGAVRTQYF.